The 27 T cell receptor beta chains presented below share a single source sample, sequenced in a study of blood T cells in healthy people across ages. Together with a sample-barcoded 5' primer, a J-beta primer mix was included in a second PCR lasting roughly 6 to 12 cycles. MiXCR, run by TCRdb on the 5' RACE reads, gives a single entry per CDR3 protein. The profile covers about 730,000 distinct CDR3 sequences, with roughly 44% appearing a single time and around a fifth taken by the ten largest. Specimen: blood. The receptors come from a woman aged 55-75 years in good health.

V usage is TRBV4-2 and J usage is TRBJ2-2, with TRBD2 matching 12 bases. Germline trimming cut 2 bases from V and 1 base from J; bases unmatched to any gene: 5. CDR3 length: 18 amino acids. Germline loops: CDR1 LGHNA, CDR2 YNFKEQ. This CDR3 is CASSQIMGLAGNTGELFF. In nucleotides, the CDR3 is TGTGCCAGCAGCCAAATCATGGGACTAGCGGGGAACACCGGGGAGCTGTTTTTT.

The chain links TRBV18 to TRBJ1-3; no clear D. The germline CDR1 and CDR2 sequences are KGHSH and LQKENI. The CDR3 is made up of 13 amino acids. The germline V and J ends were trimmed by 2 bases and 4 bases, with 6 bases remaining between them. CDR3: CASSPATGNTIYF. DNA of the CDR3: TGTGCCAGCTCACCAGCGACGGGAAACACCATATATTTT.

The chain recombines TRBV9 with TRBJ1-2; D might be TRBD1 (6 bases). There are 17 residues in the CDR3. Germline loops: CDR1 SGDLS, CDR2 YYNGEE. Trimming left V 0 bases short and J 4 bases short, with 19 bases between. The CDR3 is CASSVGTGTLNIYGYTF. The CDR3 region has the DNA TGTGCCAGCAGCGTAGGGACCGGGACACTTAATATCTATGGCTACACCTTC.

The chain has TRBV4-1 and TRBJ2-4; D not resolved. CDR1 and CDR2 (germline): MGHRA, YSYEKL. V was clipped by 0 bases and J by 0 bases, with 12 bases between them. CDR3 size: 17 residues. As DNA, the CDR3 is TGCGCCAGCAGCCAAGATTTCCTCCTACTAGCCAAAAACATTCAGTACTTC. Translating it yields CASSQDFLLLAKNIQYF.

This clonotype was found a few times. The rearrangement uses TRBV6-1 and TRBJ1-1; possible D gene TRBD1, 5 bases. Between the trimmed V and J ends, which lost 6 bases and 1 base, there was a span of 9 bases. CDR1 is MNHNS and CDR2 is SASEGT in the germline V gene. The CDR3 contains 13 residues. CDR3 region: CASRGRGNTEAFF. The CDR3 bases are TGTGCCAGCAGGGGGCGCGGGAACACTGAAGCTTTCTTT.

This clonotype was recorded once. The rearrangement uses TRBV20-1 and TRBJ2-7; D not certain. The V end was cut by 1 base, the J end by 5 bases, with 9 bases between. Germline assignment: CDR1 DFQATT and CDR2 SNEGSKA (reference sequence). The CDR3 is made up of 12 amino acids. The CDR3 protein is CSARGTPDEQYF. For the CDR3, the DNA is TGCAGTGCTAGAGGCACTCCCGACGAGCAGTACTTC.

This clonotype appeared a few times. One end of the junction does not line up with germline, which may come from a read error. The J gene is TRBJ2-3, the V gene TRBV11-2; D is undetermined. Per germline, CDR1 SGHAT and CDR2 FQNNGV. The length of the CDR3 is 15 residues. CDR3: CASSLDHGRADTQYF. As DNA, the CDR3 is TGTGCTAGCAGCTTAGATCACGGTCGGGCAGATACGCAGTATTTT.

This clonotype was detected only a few times. V gene TRBV7-3 combines with J gene TRBJ2-3; 7 bases align to TRBD1. CDR1 SGHTA and CDR2 FQGTGA come from the germline V gene. The V gene end was trimmed by 0 bases and the J gene end by 2 bases; junction bases not matched to a gene: 5. This CDR3 region has 16 residues. The DNA of the CDR3 is TGTGCCAGCAGCTTAACGACAGGGCTAAACACAGATACGCAGTATTTT. This codes for CASSLTTGLNTDTQYF. The whole variable domain, filled in from reference TRBV7-3 and TRBJ2-3, reads GAGVSQTPSNKVTEKGKYVELRCDPISGHTALYWYRQSLGQGPEFLIYFQGTGAADDSGLPNDRFFAVRPEGSVSTLKIQRTERGDSAVYLCASSLTTGLNTDTQYFGPGTRLTVL.

Points on this clonotype: It is unclear where the CDR3 begins or ends on the DNA, so no DNA is shown, and the CDR3 is as TCRdb lists it. The chain combines TRBV10-3 with TRBJ1-2; the table's TRBD1 call for D was not verified on the DNA. Germline V gene sequence: CDR1 ENHRY, CDR2 SYGVKD. The CDR3 has 14 residues if both end residues are counted. The CDR3 sequence is CATVLGQGDYGCTF.

This clonotype has a count of ten or more. The chain uses TRBV20-1 and TRBJ2-7, with 7 bases that match TRBD2. Germline V gene lookup returns CDR1 DFQATT and CDR2 SNEGSKA (reference sequence). V shed 2 bases, J shed 3 bases, and the junction held 7 bases outside the gene matches. This CDR3 contains 14 residues. This CDR3 is CSARTGSSGYEQYF. CDR3 sequence (DNA): TGCAGTGCTAGAACGGGGTCTAGCGGCTACGAGCAGTACTTC.

This clonotype appeared a few times. The rearrangement links TRBV9 to TRBJ1-2; 10 bases are shared with TRBD1. The CDR3 contains 14 residues. J gave up 7 bases and V 1 base, and 4 bases lay outside the gene matches. Germline CDR1 is SGDLS and CDR2 is YYNGEE. The CDR3 loop reads CASSVSTGGSGYTF. DNA of the CDR3: TGTGCCAGCAGCGTATCGACAGGGGGCAGTGGCTACACCTTC.

The chain uses TRBV5-6 and TRBJ2-1; TRBD2 agrees at 8 bases. The assigned J gene may be wrong: the sequence end matches TRBJ2-7 better. The CDR3 has 18 residues. Germline assignment: CDR1 SGHDT and CDR2 YYEEEE. CDR3 DNA: TGTGCCAGCATTATTGGGGGGGGGACTAGTTCCCTCTACAATGAGCAGTACTTC. Its translation is CASIIGGGTSSLYNEQYF.

To note about this clonotype: This may be a read error: a much more frequent sequence differs by one nucleotide. This chain uses TRBV20-1 with TRBJ1-1, with 10 bases fitting TRBD1. Germline V gene data show CDR1 as DFQATT and CDR2 as SNEGSKA (reference sequence). With 3 bases clipped from V and 7 bases from J, the junction kept 5 bases outside the gene matches. This CDR3 comprises 13 residues. CDR3 in amino acids: CSASRGQGIEAFF. The CDR3, as DNA: TGCAGTGCTAGTCGGGGACAGGGGATTGAAGCTTTCTTT.

This clonotype came up many times. One junction end does not reproduce the germline sequence, and a read error may be involved. The V and J genes are TRBV5-1 and TRBJ2-4, with D perhaps assigned TRBD1 or TRBD2 (5 bases each). This CDR3 contains 14 residues. The germline CDR1 and CDR2 sequences are SGHRS and YFSETQ. The CDR3 protein is CASSLGTAKNIQYF. CDR3 DNA: TGTGCCAGCAGCCTCGGGACAGCCAAAAACATTCAGTACTTC.

This clonotype was detected ten times or more. Written as DNA, the CDR3 is TGTGCCACCAGCAGAGGACATAACAATGAGCAGTTCTTC. It is translated as CATSRGHNNEQFF. The chain couples TRBV15 to TRBJ2-1; no reliable D call. This CDR3 has 13 residues. The germline CDR1 and CDR2 sequences are LNHNV and YYDKDF (reference sequence). Between the trimmed V and J ends, which lost 1 base and 5 bases, there was a span of 6 bases. Using reference TRBV15 and TRBJ2-1 for the parts outside the CDR3, the full variable domain is DAMVIQNPRYQVTQFGKPVTLSCSQTLNHNVMYWYQQKSSQAPKLLFHYYDKDFNNEADTPDNFQSRRPNTSFCFLDIRSPGLGDTAMYLCATSRGHNNEQFFGPGTRLTVL.

The V and J genes are TRBV7-2 and TRBJ1-1, with D perhaps TRBD1 (5 bases). Germline CDR1 and CDR2: SGHTA and FQGNSA. The CDR3 totals 14 residues. V was clipped by 5 bases and J by 4 bases, with 14 bases between them. CDR3 amino acids: CASSPRIGVTEAFF. The DNA of the CDR3 is TGTGCCAGCAGCCCTCGGATAGGGGTCACTGAAGCTTTCTTT. Looking up the rest from reference TRBV7-2 and TRBJ1-1 gives the full variable domain: GAGVSQSPSNKVTEKGKDVELRCDPISGHTALYWYRQSLGQGLEFLIYFQGNSAPDKSGLPSDRFSAERTGGSVSTLTIQRTQQEDSAVYLCASSPRIGVTEAFFGQGTRLTVV.

This chain joins TRBV16 and TRBJ2-5; a weak D match, TRBD1 (6 bases). Judging by the DNA end, TRBJ2-7 fits better; the J call may be wrong. This CDR3 region has 15 residues. CDR1 KGHSY and CDR2 FQNENV come from the germline V gene. CDR3 loop: CASSQWGRGAHEQYF. In DNA, the CDR3 is TGTGCCAGCAGCCAATGGGGCAGGGGTGCCCACGAGCAGTACTTC.

This clonotype has at least ten counts. This chain joins TRBV7-9 and TRBJ2-2; D might be TRBD1 or TRBD2, each matching 5 bases. The CDR3 is 13 residues long. Germline assignment: CDR1 SEHNR and CDR2 FQNEAQ (reference sequence). DNA of the CDR3: TGTGCGCCGGGGACGGCGAACACCGGGGAGCTGTTTTTT. Its translation: CAPGTANTGELFF.

There are a few counts of this clonotype. This chain connects TRBV6-2 or TRBV6-3 to TRBJ1-5; D gene unclear. This CDR3 comprises 15 residues. The V end lost 3 bases, the J end lost 5 bases, and 14 bases lay between the germline ends. The germline gives CDR1 MNHEY, CDR2 SVGEGT. The CDR3 coding sequence is TGTGCCAGCAGTTATACAAACCCTGGCTATCAGCCCCAGCATTTT. Translation: CASSYTNPGYQPQHF.

CDR3 DNA: TGTGCCAGCTCACCACGGGAATTTCGGGGGAACCGCTCTGGGGCCAACGTCCTGACTTTC. It is translated as CASSPREFRGNRSGANVLTF. This chain uses TRBV18 with TRBJ2-6; the D gene is possibly TRBD2 (6 bases). The germline gives CDR1 KGHSH, CDR2 LQKENI. This CDR3 has 20 residues. V was clipped by 1 base and J by 0 bases, with 19 bases between them.

The chain carries TRBV14 and TRBJ1-1; D might be TRBD1 (6 bases). The V end was cut by 0 bases, the J end by 2 bases, with 16 bases between. The CDR3 runs 17 residues. From germline, CDR1 is SGHDN and CDR2 FVKESK. The CDR3 coding sequence is TGTGCCAGCAGCCAAGATCCCAGGACAGACCCAAACACTGAAGCTTTCTTT. Its translation: CASSQDPRTDPNTEAFF.

The chain is built from TRBV4-1 and TRBJ2-1; D unclear. V was shortened by 4 bases and J by 5 bases, with 9 bases between the two germline ends. The CDR3 runs 13 residues. In germline, CDR1 is MGHRA, CDR2 YSYEKL. CDR3 bases: TGCGCCAGCAGCCCCCAGATCGACAATGAGCAGTTCTTC. This gives the protein CASSPQIDNEQFF.

The V and J genes are TRBV29-1 and TRBJ2-1, with D possibly TRBD1 on 5 matching bases. The DNA end favors TRBJ2-7, so the J call may be wrong. This CDR3 has 13 residues. Per germline, CDR1 SQVTM and CDR2 ANQGSEA. This CDR3 reads CSVEQGSYNEQYF. DNA for the CDR3: TGCAGCGTTGAACAGGGATCCTACAATGAGCAGTACTTC.

The sample holds a few counts of this clonotype. The CDR3 here is CSVEDQKYGYTF. DNA of the CDR3: TGCAGCGTTGAAGATCAAAAATATGGCTACACCTTC. The rearrangement joins TRBV29-1 to TRBJ1-2; D gene uncertain. The CDR3 contains 12 residues. V was cut by 0 bases and J by 5 bases, with 7 bases left in between. Germline CDR1 SQVTM, CDR2 ANQGSEA.

In its sample, this clonotype was seen a few times. The genes are TRBV12-3 or TRBV12-4 and TRBJ2-5, with D perhaps matching TRBD1 or TRBD2 (5 bases each). With 5 bases removed from V and 7 bases from J, the gap between germline ends came to 14 bases. This CDR3 spans 13 amino acids. In DNA form, the CDR3 reads TGTGCCAGCAGTGTATCGGGGCAGGGGACCCAGTACTTC. This sequence encodes CASSVSGQGTQYF.

The sample holds one count of this clonotype. The V gene is TRBV20-1, the J gene TRBJ1-2; possibly TRBD1 for D (6 bases). Trimming took 5 bases from V and 6 from J, leaving 19 bases between them. Per germline, CDR1 DFQATT and CDR2 SNEGSKA (reference sequence). This CDR3 spans 14 amino acids. The CDR3 region has the DNA TGCAGTGCTGAAACAGGGTTAGGGGAGAATGGCTACACCTTC. It codes for CSAETGLGENGYTF.

J is TRBJ1-1 and V is TRBV25-1; the D is unclear. CDR1 is MGHDK, CDR2 SYGVNS, per germline. The CDR3 is 13 amino acids. Deletions cut 9 bases from V and 0 bases from J, with 11 bases between. DNA of the CDR3: TGTGCCAGTGCGTGGGGTATGAACACTGAAGCTTTCTTT. Protein: CASAWGMNTEAFF.